This TCR beta chain was documented in a study of cytomegalovirus exposure and HLA in healthy donors. Overall study: Prior work identified about 120 million unique TCR beta sequences in approximately 180 million T cells.

PCR primers comprised 60 Vbeta and 13 Jbeta primers. The table came from immunoSEQ multiplex PCR; TCRdb's copy has only in-frame clones and leaves some out. The sample gives about 180,000 clones, over 70% of which show up once; around 3.5% is in the top ten. Germline trimming cut 0 bases from V and 4 bases from J; bases unmatched to any gene: 5. The germline V gene has CDR1 SGHRS and CDR2 YFSETQ. The CDR3 is 16 amino acids. This clone was found a few times. Its specificity is unknown. Findings of the study overall: Rare sequences made up most TCRs, while some public TCRs were found in many donors. The authors considered a cluster of highly shared sequence variants likely to be a sequencing artifact. The authors enumerated 180 or so TCR beta chains as linked to cytomegalovirus.

The rearrangement joins TRBV5-1 to TRBJ2-2; 8 bases are shared with TRBD1. Specimen: PBMCs. This clonotype was sampled from a woman in her sixties or seventies in good health and CMV-seropositive. CDR3 protein: CASSLGGQGSTGELFF. The CDR3 region has the DNA TGCGCCAGCAGCTTGGGTGGACAGGGTTCCACCGGGGAGCTGTTTTTT. Full variable domain (missing parts from reference TRBV5-1 and TRBJ2-2): KAGVTQTPRYLIKTRGQQVTLSCSPISGHRSVSWYQQTPGQGLQFLFEYFSETQRNKGNFPGRFSGRQFSNSRSEMNVSTLELGDSALYLCASSLGGQGSTGELFFGEGSRLTVL.